This TCR beta chain appears in the sequencing data of a study of regulatory T cells in long-lasting Graves disease. Time point here: newly diagnosed GD, antithyroid drugs for less than 3 months. The TCR library was made from RNA extracted from PBMCs. This CDR3 spans 13 amino acids. With 5 bases removed from V and 7 bases from J, the gap between germline ends came to 15 bases. Germline loops: CDR1 SQVTM, CDR2 ANQGSEA. This clonotype was counted many times. TCR beta libraries were built with iRepertoire HTBI primers and Arm-PCR of CDR3 regions. TCRdb redid the calling of the multiplex PCR reads with MiXCR, one entry per CDR3 protein. In the table there are 450,000 to 700,000 distinct CDR3 sequences, 13% of which are singletons. Separately, the same data were catalogued under a study of T cells in Graves' hyperthyroidism and ophthalmopathy. That paper states: Thyroid ultrasound, orbital computed tomography, clinical symptoms, and serum thyroxine and TRAb underpinned diagnoses. Ophthalmopathy was model-predicted a median roughly 6.2 months pre-onset.

The J gene is TRBJ1-5, the V gene TRBV29-1; tentatively, D is TRBD1 (5 bases). Sample: peripheral blood mononuclear cells (PBMCs), taken at new diagnosis, from a patient treated with antithyroid drugs. This sequence was found in a young man with Graves disease. The DNA for the CDR3 is TGCAGCGTTCAAGCAGGGCCTGCCCAGCCCCAGCATTTT. This encodes CSVQAGPAQPQHF.